These 11 T cell receptor beta chains were sequenced from one sample in a study of identical twins. TCRdb independently ran MiXCR on the 5' RACE reads; one entry per CDR3 protein. The table lists fewer than 900,000 distinct CDR3 sequences, approximately 22% of them singletons, with 4.3% in the top ten. The data also belong to a second study, concerning T cells expressing NK-cell markers.

Sequences were obtained from PBMCs. These receptors were taken from a woman between 18 and 30 years old in good health.

J is TRBJ2-3 and V is TRBV15; a weak D match, TRBD1 (5 bases). V was trimmed by 3 bases and J by 3 bases, leaving 10 bases between them. Germline CDR1 LNHNV, CDR2 YYDKDF (reference sequence). The CDR3 extends over 14 amino acids. For the CDR3, the DNA is TGTGCCACCAGCAGCAGGGTTAGGACAGATACGCAGTATTTT. It yields the protein CATSSRVRTDTQYF.

The rearrangement joins TRBV3-1 to TRBJ2-3; a possible D gene is TRBD1 (5 bases). This CDR3 is built from 13 residues. V gave up 10 bases and J gave up 7 bases, with 18 bases separating them. Germline loops: CDR1 LGHDT, CDR2 YNNKEL (reference sequence). DNA for the CDR3: TGTGCCACCACGGACATACTGGGAAATACGCAGTATTTT. It translates to CATTDILGNTQYF.

The V gene is TRBV5-1, the J gene TRBJ2-3; D gene unclear. Trimming stripped 5 bases from V and 0 bases from J, with 10 bases between. Germline V gene data show CDR1 as SGHRS and CDR2 as YFSETQ. This CDR3 has 14 amino acids. In DNA form, the CDR3 reads TGCGCCAGCAGGCGGACCTATAGCACAGATACGCAGTATTTT. It codes for CASRRTYSTDTQYF.

This clonotype showed up just a few times. The J gene is TRBJ2-2, the V gene TRBV15; 13 bases agree with TRBD2. The length of the CDR3 is 16 residues. Trimming removed 5 bases from V and 4 bases from J; junction bases left unmatched: 4. Per germline, CDR1 LNHNV and CDR2 YYDKDF (reference sequence). CDR3 region: CATSSRTSGSTGELFF. CDR3 DNA: TGTGCCACCAGCTCCAGGACTAGCGGGAGCACCGGGGAGCTGTTTTTT.

The chain uses TRBV29-1 and TRBJ2-7, with 8 bases fitting TRBD2. V gave up 7 bases and J gave up 4 bases; unmatched junction bases: 12. CDR1 is SQVTM, CDR2 ANQGSEA, per germline. This CDR3 spans 14 amino acids. CDR3 bases: TGCAGCGCTGCCCTCGGGACTAGTGGATACGAGCAGTACTTC. Translation gives CSAALGTSGYEQYF.

Only a few counts were recorded for this clonotype. The rearrangement joins TRBV20-1 to TRBJ1-1; 9 bases align to TRBD1. CDR1 is DFQATT, CDR2 SNEGSKA, per germline (reference sequence). The CDR3 runs to 14 residues. The junction had 5 bases not matched to a gene; V was cut back by 3 bases and J by 3 bases. The CDR3 nucleotides read TGCAGTGCTAGGACAGGGGGGTGGTACACTGAAGCTTTCTTT. Amino acids: CSARTGGWYTEAFF.

A few counts support this clonotype. This sequence joins TRBV20-1 and TRBJ1-5; a weak D match, TRBD1 (5 bases). The germline CDR1 and CDR2 sequences are DFQATT and SNEGSKA (reference sequence). The CDR3 totals 14 residues. Between the trimmed V and J ends, which lost 4 bases and 3 bases, there was a span of 13 bases. The CDR3 protein is CSATLGGFNQPQHF. The CDR3 DNA sequence: TGCAGTGCTACATTGGGGGGTTTCAATCAGCCCCAGCATTTT.

This chain links TRBV29-1 with TRBJ2-5, with 7 bases matching TRBD2. Germline V gene sequence: CDR1 SQVTM, CDR2 ANQGSEA. This CDR3 is built from 11 residues. The V and J ends lost 3 bases and 5 bases, in that order; junction bases with no gene match: 0. The CDR3 DNA is TGCAGCGTTGAGCGGGGGGAGACCCAGTACTTC. Translated, it gives CSVERGETQYF.

In its sample, this clonotype was seen a few times. The chain carries TRBV5-1 and TRBJ2-1; 7 bases align to TRBD1. The CDR3 has 16 residues. Unmatched junction bases numbered 8, after V lost 5 bases and J lost 0 bases. The V gene's germline CDR1 is SGHRS and CDR2 YFSETQ. CDR3 nucleotide sequence: TGCGCCAGCAGTTTAGACAGGGTAAGCTCCTACAATGAGCAGTTCTTC. Translated: CASSLDRVSSYNEQFF.

V and J are TRBV6-2 or TRBV6-3 and TRBJ2-2; a weak D match, TRBD1 (5 bases). V was pared by 0 bases and J by 6 bases, with 8 bases between. The germline gives CDR1 MNHEY, CDR2 SVGEGT. CDR3 length equals 14 residues. The CDR3 loop reads CASSYSSRAGELFF. The CDR3 nucleotides read TGTGCCAGCAGTTACTCGAGCAGGGCCGGGGAGCTGTTTTTT.

This clonotype occurred a few times. The chain carries TRBV5-6 and TRBJ2-1; D might be TRBD1 (5 bases). CDR1 SGHDT and CDR2 YYEEEE come from the germline V gene. Trimming took off 3 bases at V and 2 bases at J, with 12 bases between the two ends. The CDR3 runs 15 residues. The CDR3 loop reads CASSSRQKAYNEQFF. CDR3 nucleotides: TGTGCCAGCAGCTCACGACAGAAAGCCTACAATGAGCAGTTCTTC.